This record looks at one TCR beta chain sequence and its context. The sample comes from a study of blood T cell repertoires in COVID-19. Whole-study context: Some COVID-19 samples were acute and others convalescent; all came from the United States, Italy and Spain. The cDNA or gDNA used as material had been derived from T cells, B-cell-depleted T cells, or PBMCs.

From germline, CDR1 is SGHTA and CDR2 FQGTGA. The CDR3 consists of 15 residues. The V gene lost 2 bases and the J gene lost 4 bases, with 12 bases spanning the gap. Under the authors' procedure: Amplifying reference gene primers gave estimates of nucleated cell counts. TCRdb's copy holds only in-frame clones and misses some; the assay was immunoSEQ multiplex PCR. The D gene and trimming were derived from the DNA, and the V and J assignments and clone size from that table. This table has approximately 46,000 clones, roughly 84% appearing once. The receptor was isolated from a human donor in a cohort sampled during active COVID-19. The sample taken for sequencing was peripheral blood. J is TRBJ2-1 and V is TRBV7-3, with D possibly matching TRBD2 (6 bases). CDR3 sequence reads: CASSLEGGVYNEQFF. The DNA for the CDR3 is TGTGCCAGCAGCTTAGAGGGAGGAGTATACAATGAGCAGTTCTTC. The complete variable domain, with remaining parts taken from reference TRBV7-3 and TRBJ2-1, reads GAGVSQTPSNKVTEKGKYVELRCDPISGHTALYWYRQSLGQGPEFLIYFQGTGAADDSGLPNDRFFAVRPEGSVSTLKIQRTERGDSAVYLCASSLEGGVYNEQFFGPGTRLTVL.